Below, 24 T cell receptor beta chains from the same sample are listed, as sequenced in a study of T-cell memory formation after mild COVID-19 listed by TCRdb under 2021. Libraries were made using 5' RACE. The run used an Illumina NovaSeq 6000. The public reads were run again by TCRdb, first through fastp at Q25 and then through MiXCR, and only productive beta chains were kept. Every distinct CDR3 protein forms one entry, paired with its most common genes and DNA. Within this sample are about 250,000 distinct CDR3 sequences, with around 17% of them counted one time only. The ten largest make up 20% to 25% of the sample. Sequences were obtained from PBMCs or a T cell subset sorted from them (not recorded which). All receptors come from a man younger than 35 who had mild COVID-19 (a few samples of this study predate the infection). The sample titles of this study are shuffled in the database, so cell type and time point are left out; the donor was told from shared clones.

This clonotype was seen only a few times. The chain combines TRBV7-2 with TRBJ2-5; perhaps D is TRBD1 or TRBD2 (6 bases each). This CDR3 has 15 residues. The ends were cut back, 7 bases at V and 4 bases at J, with 19 bases in the middle. CDR1 and CDR2 (germline): SGHTA, FQGNSA. The CDR3 reads CASTEEPGAGETQYF. The CDR3, as DNA: TGTGCCAGCACCGAAGAGCCGGGGGCCGGAGAGACCCAGTACTTC.

This clonotype showed up just a few times. The V and J genes are TRBV12-3 or TRBV12-4 and TRBJ2-1, with 7 bases fitting TRBD1. V dropped 5 bases and J dropped 6; count of bases not matched to a gene: 4. This CDR3 has 13 amino acids. The CDR3 here is CASSPTGPNEQFF. The CDR3 DNA is TGTGCCAGCAGTCCGACAGGGCCCAATGAGCAGTTCTTC.

This clonotype came up a few times. This chain links TRBV11-2 with TRBJ2-1; 12 bases line up with TRBD2. The CDR3 is 18 residues long. J was trimmed by 0 bases and V by 5 bases; bases with no gene match: 8. Germline CDR1 and CDR2: SGHAT and FQNNGV. In DNA form, the CDR3 reads TGTGCCAGCAGCGGGCGGACTAGCGGGGCGAGCTCCTACAATGAGCAGTTCTTC. The encoded protein is CASSGRTSGASSYNEQFF. The whole variable domain, remainder taken from reference TRBV11-2 and TRBJ2-1, is EAGVAQSPRYKIIEKRQSVAFWCNPISGHATLYWYQQILGQGPKLLIQFQNNGVVDDSQLPKDRFSAERLKGVDSTLKIQPAKLEDSAVYLCASSGRTSGASSYNEQFFGPGTRLTVL.

The chain links TRBV2 to TRBJ2-1; the D gene is possibly TRBD2 (5 bases). Germline values: CDR1 SNHLY, CDR2 FYNNEI. Trimming left V 6 bases short and J 9 bases short, with 18 bases between. The CDR3 length is 14 residues. The CDR3 bases are TGTGCCAGCAGGGAGGAGACCGTCGGTGTTGAGCAGTTCTTC. Amino acids: CASREETVGVEQFF.

The chain has TRBV29-1 and TRBJ2-5; no reliable D call. Between the trimmed V and J ends, which lost 2 bases and 1 base, there was a span of 14 bases. The CDR3 totals 15 residues. Germline loops: CDR1 SQVTM, CDR2 ANQGSEA. As DNA, the CDR3 is TGCAGCGTTGAATATACTGGTGAACTCCAAGAGACCCAGTACTTC. This encodes CSVEYTGELQETQYF.

This clonotype has a handful of counts. The chain links TRBV20-1 to TRBJ2-2, with 8 bases lining up with TRBD2. The CDR3 runs 15 residues. Germline loops: CDR1 DFQATT, CDR2 SNEGSKA (reference sequence). Losses at the gene ends were 3 bases for V and 1 base for J; bases not matched to a gene: 4. CDR3 sequence: CSARALAVNTGELFF. For the CDR3, the DNA is TGCAGTGCTAGGGCACTAGCGGTGAACACCGGGGAGCTGTTTTTT.

The V and J genes are TRBV15 and TRBJ2-1; 8 nucleotides align to TRBD2. This CDR3 has 15 residues. Germline CDR1 is LNHNV and CDR2 is YYDKDF (reference sequence). V shed 1 base and J 9 bases; nucleotides not matched to a gene: 8. The CDR3 nucleotides read TGTGCCACCAGCAGAGTTCGGGGGGGCCGCGGTGAGCAGTTCTTC. This codes for CATSRVRGGRGEQFF.

This clonotype was seen a handful of times. This chain uses TRBV6-4 with TRBJ1-1; D possibly corresponds to TRBD1 (5 bases). CDR1 MRHNA and CDR2 SNTAGT come from the germline V gene. Trimming stripped 5 bases from V and 5 bases from J, with 18 bases between. The CDR3 is 15 amino acids. Here the CDR3 reads CASSPQPLGVTEAFF. CDR3 nucleotide sequence: TGTGCCAGCAGTCCTCAACCACTAGGGGTTACTGAAGCTTTCTTT.

The chain has TRBV3-1 and TRBJ1-1; tentative D call: TRBD1 (5 bases). V lost 2 bases and J lost 5, with 27 bases in between. Germline V gives CDR1 LGHDT, CDR2 YNNKEL (reference sequence). The CDR3 loop spans 19 amino acids. CDR3 amino acids: CASSQYGGAGPTPSTEAFF. The CDR3 DNA reads as TGTGCCAGCAGCCAATACGGAGGGGCTGGACCAACGCCGTCGACTGAAGCTTTCTTT. Full variable domain (rest looked up from reference TRBV3-1 and TRBJ1-1): DTAVSQTPKYLVTQMGNDKSIKCEQNLGHDTMYWYKQDSKKFLKIMFSYNNKELIINETVPNRFSPKSPDKAHLNLHINSLELGDSAVYFCASSQYGGAGPTPSTEAFFGQGTRLTVV.

In this sample, this clonotype turned up a few times. This rearrangement joins TRBV9 to TRBJ1-2; 7 nucleotides line up with TRBD1. The CDR3 runs to 13 residues. V was pared by 7 bases and J by 8 bases, with 11 bases of the junction left unmatched. Germline V lookup: CDR1 SGDLS, CDR2 YYNGEE. In nucleotides, the CDR3 is TGTGCCAGCGGACAGGCGATCGCCAAGGGCTACACCTTC. Its protein is CASGQAIAKGYTF.

Only a few counts were recorded for this clonotype. The chain employs TRBV7-2 and TRBJ1-2; D unclear. V lost 3 bases to trimming and J lost 4 bases, with 6 bases between them. This CDR3 contains 12 residues. CDR1 and CDR2 (germline): SGHTA, FQGNSA. The CDR3 DNA is TGTGCCAGCAGCTTCCGGTTCTATGGCTACACCTTC. This codes for CASSFRFYGYTF. Based on the CDR3 plus reference TRBV7-2 and TRBJ1-2, the full variable domain is GAGVSQSPSNKVTEKGKDVELRCDPISGHTALYWYRQSLGQGLEFLIYFQGNSAPDKSGLPSDRFSAERTGGSVSTLTIQRTQQEDSAVYLCASSFRFYGYTFGSGTRLTVV.

This clonotype has just a few counts. This chain uses TRBV13 with TRBJ2-2; 11 bases line up with TRBD1. In germline, CDR1 is PRHDT, CDR2 FYEKMQ (reference sequence). With 4 bases clipped from V and 5 bases from J, the junction kept 9 bases outside the gene matches. This CDR3 is built from 17 residues. This CDR3 reads CASSSLTDRGLTGELFF. The CDR3 bases are TGTGCCAGCAGCTCCCTGACGGACAGGGGGCTAACCGGGGAGCTGTTTTTT.

The CDR3 sequence: CASSSGTLSYEQYF. Written as DNA, the CDR3 is TGTGCCAGTTCCTCCGGGACATTGTCCTACGAGCAGTACTTC. The gene calls are TRBV19 and TRBJ2-7, with a weak D call TRBD1 (6 bases). The CDR3 is 14 residues long. Germline V gives CDR1 LNHDA, CDR2 SQIVND (reference sequence). With 8 bases removed from V and 1 base from J, the gap between germline ends came to 15 bases.

The chain carries TRBV20-1 and TRBJ2-2, with TRBD2 matching 8 bases. Germline V lookup: CDR1 DFQATT, CDR2 SNEGSKA (reference sequence). The length of the CDR3 is 16 residues. J was trimmed by 5 bases and V by 0 bases; bases with no gene match: 8. The CDR3 spells CSARDRRGAGTGELFF. In nucleotides, the CDR3 is TGCAGTGCTAGAGACCGGCGGGGGGCTGGGACCGGGGAGCTGTTTTTT.

A few counts support this clonotype. This chain links TRBV6-2 or TRBV6-3 with TRBJ1-2; 7 bases line up with TRBD1. V gave up 6 bases and J gave up 4 bases; unmatched junction bases: 11. The germline gives CDR1 MNHEY, CDR2 SVGEGT. The CDR3 loop spans 15 amino acids. The CDR3 bases are TGTGCCAGCAGACCCGACGACAGGGTTAGCTATGGCTACACCTTC. Translated, it gives CASRPDDRVSYGYTF.

This rearrangement joins TRBV6-2 or TRBV6-3 to TRBJ2-7; TRBD1 matches at 8 bases. V trimming: 5 bases; J trimming: 0 bases; junction bases outside the gene matches: 12. Germline CDR1 reads MNHEY; CDR2 reads SVGEGT. The CDR3 sequence is 17 residues long. CDR3 sequence reads: CASSPPGRGLLSYEQYF. CDR3 nucleotides: TGTGCCAGCAGTCCCCCGGGCAGGGGGCTCCTCTCCTACGAGCAGTACTTC.

This clonotype was counted between two and nine times. V usage is TRBV6-1 and J usage is TRBJ1-6, with a tentative D call TRBD1 (6 bases). V lost 7 bases and J 14 bases, leaving 24 bases between the germline ends. The germline gives CDR1 MNHNS, CDR2 SASEGT. The CDR3 extends over 15 amino acids. For the CDR3, the DNA is TGTGCCAGCACTGGAGAGGGGGACGGGGGTAGAGCCCTCCACTTT. Its translation is CASTGEGDGGRALHF.

This chain connects TRBV6-1 to TRBJ1-1; 7 nucleotides agree with TRBD1. Germline V lookup: CDR1 MNHNS, CDR2 SASEGT. V shed 4 bases, J shed 5 bases, and the junction held 10 bases outside the gene matches. This CDR3 comprises 15 residues. DNA of the CDR3: TGTGCCAGCAGTGCCCACGAGGGGGCTGGGACTGAAGCTTTCTTT. Amino acid sequence: CASSAHEGAGTEAFF.

The chain is built from TRBV19 and TRBJ1-5; TRBD1 matches 8 bases. The CDR3 runs to 14 residues. Trimming removed 5 bases from V and 15 bases from J; junction bases left unmatched: 15. Germline CDR1 LNHDA, CDR2 SQIVND (reference sequence). The CDR3 protein is CASSPTGVLAASHF. The CDR3 nucleotides are TGTGCCAGTAGTCCGACAGGGGTTCTAGCCGCTTCGCATTTT. The whole variable domain, remainder taken from reference TRBV19 and TRBJ1-5, is DGGITQSPKYLFRKEGQNVTLSCEQNLNHDAMYWYRQDPGQGLRLIYYSQIVNDFQKGDIAEGYSVSREKKESFPLTVTSAQKNPTAFYLCASSPTGVLAASHFGDGTRLSIL.

This clonotype was found a few times. V gene TRBV20-1 combines with J gene TRBJ2-3, with D tentatively TRBD1 or TRBD2 (5 bases each). Germline V lookup: CDR1 DFQATT, CDR2 SNEGSKA (reference sequence). V gave up 3 bases and J gave up 5 bases, with 18 bases separating them. CDR3 length: 15 amino acids. CDR3: CSARTGTHDGDTQYF. In DNA form, the CDR3 reads TGCAGTGCTAGGACCGGGACGCACGACGGAGATACGCAGTATTTT.

The rearrangement joins TRBV12-5 to TRBJ2-1, with 13 bases fitting TRBD2. V trimming: 5 bases; J trimming: 5 bases; junction bases outside the gene matches: 3. This CDR3 has 15 amino acids. Per germline, CDR1 LGHNT and CDR2 FRNRAP. The CDR3 loop is CASGLGTSGNNEQFF. The CDR3 DNA reads TGTGCTAGTGGTCTCGGGACTAGCGGGAACAATGAGCAGTTCTTC.

The rearrangement links TRBV6-1 to TRBJ1-5, with 7 bases matching TRBD1. Germline lookup yields CDR1 MNHNS and CDR2 SASEGT. The CDR3 runs 15 residues. After removal of 7 bases from V and 4 bases from J, the junction contained 10 bases not matched to a gene. The CDR3 region is CASNLYRGRNQPQHF. The DNA of the CDR3 is TGTGCCAGCAACCTATACAGGGGACGGAATCAGCCCCAGCATTTT.

V is TRBV5-1 and J is TRBJ2-6; weak D call: TRBD2 (6 bases). The CDR3 consists of 13 residues. Trimming took off 9 bases at V and 1 base at J, with 8 bases between the two ends. Germline V lookup: CDR1 SGHRS, CDR2 YFSETQ. The chain's CDR3 is CATGTSGANVLTF. Here the CDR3 DNA reads TGCGCCACCGGGACTTCTGGGGCCAACGTCCTGACTTTC.

This clonotype appeared a few times. The rearrangement links TRBV12-3 or TRBV12-4 to TRBJ2-3; TRBD2 agrees at 8 bases. There are 15 residues in the CDR3. V shed 6 bases, J shed 0 bases, and the junction held 5 bases outside the gene matches. CDR3 loop: CASRITSGSTDTQYF. CDR3 coding DNA: TGTGCCAGCAGAATTACTAGCGGAAGCACAGATACGCAGTATTTT.